The 16 T cell receptor beta chains reported below all come from one sample, sequenced in a study of blood T cell repertoires in COVID-19. TCRdb's copy holds only in-frame clones and misses some; the assay was immunoSEQ multiplex PCR. The sample has under 150,000 clones; more than 75% are singletons. The specimen was peripheral blood. The source of these receptors is a woman aged 50 to 65 who had recovered from COVID-19.

V and J are TRBV4-3 and TRBJ2-5, with 8 bases identical to TRBD1. Germline V gene sequence: CDR1 LGHNA, CDR2 YSLEER. CDR3 length: 17 residues. V shed 2 bases, J shed 6 bases, and the junction held 14 bases outside the gene matches. CDR3 region: CASSQSVGQEGEKTQYF. Here the CDR3 DNA reads TGCGCCAGCAGCCAATCAGTGGGACAGGAGGGGGAGAAGACCCAGTACTTC.

V and J are TRBV24-1 and TRBJ2-1; D is possibly TRBD1 (6 bases). Trimming left V 2 bases short and J 2 bases short, with 6 bases between. The CDR3 has 14 amino acids. Germline assignment: CDR1 KGHDR and CDR2 SFDVKD. The CDR3 region has the DNA TGTGCCACCAGTGATTGGACAGCCTACAATGAGCAGTTCTTC. As protein: CATSDWTAYNEQFF.

This chain uses TRBV2 with TRBJ2-2; 8 nucleotides match TRBD2. The CDR3 has 14 residues. The V gene end was trimmed by 11 bases and the J gene end by 5 bases; junction bases not matched to a gene: 10. Looked up from germline, CDR1 is SNHLY and CDR2 is FYNNEI. Here the CDR3 DNA reads TGTGCCCGAGGTCTAGCGGGCATGACCGGGGAGCTGTTTTTT. Translation: CARGLAGMTGELFF.

V and J are TRBV18 and TRBJ1-2; 7 nucleotides line up with TRBD1. Germline CDR1 is KGHSH and CDR2 is LQKENI. The CDR3 loop spans 17 amino acids. V gave up 0 bases and J gave up 4 bases; unmatched junction bases: 11. The CDR3, as DNA: TGTGCCAGCTCACCACCTGTGTCTGGTGCAGGGGGCTATGGCTACACCTTC. Translated: CASSPPVSGAGGYGYTF.

V is TRBV15 and J is TRBJ1-6; D unresolved. The germline gives CDR1 LNHNV, CDR2 YYDKDF (reference sequence). Trimming left V 1 base short and J 17 bases short, with 15 bases between. The CDR3 covers 13 residues. CDR3 sequence: CATSRGREEEVHF. The CDR3 DNA sequence: TGTGCCACCAGCAGAGGTAGGGAGGAGGAGGTCCACTTT.

The count of this clone is one. The CDR3 reads CASSLGQANNEQFF. In DNA form, the CDR3 reads TGTGCCAGCAGCTTGGGACAGGCTAACAATGAGCAGTTCTTC. This rearrangement joins TRBV5-8 to TRBJ2-1, with D possibly matching TRBD1 (6 bases). Trimming left V 0 bases short and J 5 bases short, with 9 bases between. This CDR3 contains 14 residues. Germline loops: CDR1 SGHTS, CDR2 YDEGEE.

This clone showed up just once. J is TRBJ1-5 and V is TRBV19, with 9 positions matching TRBD1. The CDR3 is made up of 14 amino acids. The V gene end was trimmed by 5 bases and the J gene end by 5 bases; junction bases not matched to a gene: 4. Germline V lookup: CDR1 LNHDA, CDR2 SQIVND (reference sequence). This CDR3 is CASSSTGGDQPQHF. CDR3 DNA sequence: TGTGCCAGTAGTTCGACAGGGGGAGATCAGCCCCAGCATTTT. Combining the CDR3 with reference TRBV19 and TRBJ1-5 gives the whole variable domain DGGITQSPKYLFRKEGQNVTLSCEQNLNHDAMYWYRQDPGQGLRLIYYSQIVNDFQKGDIAEGYSVSREKKESFPLTVTSAQKNPTAFYLCASSSTGGDQPQHFGDGTRLSIL.

The rearrangement links TRBV5-1 to TRBJ1-2; weak D call: TRBD1 (5 bases). Looked up from germline, CDR1 is SGHRS and CDR2 is YFSETQ. The V end was cut by 2 bases, the J end by 0 bases, with 8 bases between. CDR3 length: 14 residues. The CDR3 DNA reads as TGCGCCAGCAGCTTACGGACATCTAACTATGGCTACACCTTC. Translation gives CASSLRTSNYGYTF. The full variable domain, in which reference TRBV5-1 and TRBJ1-2 provide the parts outside the CDR3, is KAGVTQTPRYLIKTRGQQVTLSCSPISGHRSVSWYQQTPGQGLQFLFEYFSETQRNKGNFPGRFSGRQFSNSRSEMNVSTLELGDSALYLCASSLRTSNYGYTFGSGTRLTVV.

The chain has TRBV24-1 and TRBJ2-3, with no clear D. Trimming shortened V by 2 bases and J by 2 bases, and 4 bases separated the two germline ends. The germline CDR1 and CDR2 sequences are KGHDR and SFDVKD. The CDR3 length is 13 residues. CDR3 in amino acids: CATSDSNTDTQYF. CDR3 coding DNA: TGTGCCACCAGTGATTCCAACACAGATACGCAGTATTTT.

CDR3 nucleotides: TGTGCCAGCAGCTTAGCCGGGACATCCGGCTACACCTTC. Its translation is CASSLAGTSGYTF. This rearrangement joins TRBV7-9 to TRBJ1-2; D possibly corresponds to TRBD1 (6 bases). The CDR3 sequence is 13 residues long. Per the germline V gene, CDR1 is SEHNR and CDR2 is FQNEAQ (reference sequence). V was cut by 0 bases and J by 8 bases, with 10 bases left in between.

The chain carries TRBV6-5 and TRBJ2-7; 7 bases match TRBD1. Trimming at V came to 6 bases and at J to 2 bases, leaving 1 base not matched to a gene. The CDR3 is 12 residues long. Germline CDR1 and CDR2: MNHEY and SVGAGI. CDR3 protein: CASRTGAYEQYF. The CDR3 DNA follows: TGTGCCAGCAGAACAGGGGCCTACGAGCAGTACTTC.

The V call is TRBV30, the J call TRBJ1-4; D not certain. The V end lost 2 bases, the J end lost 5 bases, and 9 bases lay between the germline ends. The CDR3 has 13 amino acids. The germline CDR1 and CDR2 sequences are GTSNPN and SVGIG (reference sequence). CDR3 loop: CAWSMGPNEKLFF. CDR3 DNA: TGTGCCTGGAGTATGGGCCCGAATGAAAAACTGTTTTTT.

V and J are TRBV18 and TRBJ1-5, with D perhaps matching TRBD1 (5 bases). This CDR3 has 14 amino acids. V shed 3 bases and J shed 5 bases, with 11 bases lying between them. Germline CDR1 reads KGHSH; CDR2 reads LQKENI. The CDR3 protein is CASSPDSSYQPQHF. CDR3 sequence (DNA): TGTGCCAGCTCACCCGACAGTTCTTATCAGCCCCAGCATTTT.

This chain joins TRBV2 and TRBJ1-1; D is uncertain. Looked up from germline, CDR1 is SNHLY and CDR2 is FYNNEI. The V and J ends lost 4 bases and 5 bases respectively, with 14 bases between them. The CDR3 length is 14 residues. CDR3 DNA: TGTGCCAGCAGTGTGGAGGGCGGAGGAACTGAAGCTTTCTTT. Translating it yields CASSVEGGGTEAFF.

CDR3 amino acids: CASGGQGHLEQYF. For the CDR3, the DNA is TGTGCCAGCGGGGGCCAAGGTCACCTCGAGCAGTACTTC. This chain connects TRBV7-9 to TRBJ2-7; perhaps TRBD1 as D (6 bases). V was clipped by 8 bases and J by 6 bases, with 17 bases between them. This CDR3 spans 13 amino acids. Germline CDR1 reads SEHNR; CDR2 reads FQNEAQ (reference sequence).

V and J are TRBV19 and TRBJ2-7; a possible D gene is TRBD1 (6 bases). Trimming shortened V by 2 bases and J by 1 base, and 12 bases separated the two germline ends. The germline CDR1 and CDR2 sequences are LNHDA and SQIVND (reference sequence). The CDR3 spans 15 residues. The CDR3 DNA sequence: TGTGCCAGTAGTATAAGGCAGGGGTCTTCCTACGAGCAGTACTTC. This codes for CASSIRQGSSYEQYF.